Detailed here is one T cell receptor (beta chain). No antigen is known for it. TCRdb's table, derived via immunoSEQ multiplex PCR, lists solely in-frame clones and lacks some. The repertoire holds around 30,000 clones, with more than 75% as singletons. Stated time point: week 23, last vaccination. Every vaccination contained 300 ug of the mutant IDH1 20-mer peptide and was paired with topical imiquimod. This specimen comes from a study of a mutant IDH1 vaccine in newly diagnosed glioma. V dropped 2 bases and J dropped 0; count of bases not matched to a gene: 5. The germline CDR1 and CDR2 sequences are GTSNPN and SVGIG (reference sequence). CDR3 size: 16 residues.

The genes are TRBV30 and TRBJ1-3; 9 nucleotides match TRBD1. The TCR originated in a man between 35 and 55 years old with glioma. The source material was PBMCs, sampled from a glioma patient whose treatment included an IDH1 peptide vaccine. For the CDR3, the DNA is TGTGCCTGGAGTCCGGGACAGGGCGGCTCTGGAAACACCATATATTTT. Protein sequence: CAWSPGQGGSGNTIYF.